This TCR beta chain was identified during a study of identical twins. Germline-derived CDR1 and CDR2 are DFQATT and SNEGSKA (reference sequence). The CDR3 sequence is 12 residues long. V lost 8 bases, J lost 6 bases, and 14 bases lay in between. This clonotype was seen a handful of times. A single record per CDR3 protein comes from TCRdb applying MiXCR to the 5' RACE reads. Of approximately 260,000 distinct CDR3 sequences listed, over 12% are singletons. This TCR derives from a woman younger than 35 in good health. The rearrangement links TRBV20-1 to TRBJ2-1; D ambiguous. The sequenced sample consisted of memory (CD45RO+) T cells sorted from blood. The CDR3 here is CSPLSTGNEQFF. CDR3 DNA: TGCAGTCCGCTTTCGACGGGCAATGAGCAGTTCTTC.